This TCR beta chain was obtained from a study of radiation and T cells in renal cell carcinoma. In the study overall: Nephrectomy followed 15 Gy stereotactic body radiation by 4 weeks.

Only a few counts were recorded for this clone. Its cognate antigen is unknown. Using immunoSEQ multiplex PCR, the repertoire was profiled, and TCRdb retains in-frame clones only, with some absent. The sample yields 100,000 to 150,000 clones, 88% seen once. The CDR3 is 13 residues long. In germline, CDR1 is MRHNA, CDR2 SNTAGT. The germline V and J ends were trimmed by 6 bases and 0 bases, with 6 bases remaining between them. Study-wide results and limits: In blood, top tumor clones expanded by 2 weeks, shrinking by 4.

Stated time point: blood 2 weeks post-SBRT. Treatment: 15 Gy SBRT to primary tumor, nephrectomy 4 weeks later. Clear cell pathology was present in this patient's renal cell carcinoma. The source material was blood, sampled from a patient whose treatment included radiotherapy and nephrectomy. V usage is TRBV6-4 and J usage is TRBJ1-5; no definite D call. The sequence came from a woman aged 70 to 79 with renal cell carcinoma. CDR3 bases: TGTGCCAGCAGCAGGAATAGCAATCAGCCCCAGCATTTT. This codes for CASSRNSNQPQHF.